This T cell receptor (beta chain) was obtained from a study of blood T cell repertoires in COVID-19. The data were produced by immunoSEQ multiplex PCR, yet TCRdb's version contains in-frame clones alone and is incomplete. The sample yields 300,000 to 400,000 clones, roughly 85% seen once. Germline loops: CDR1 MRHNA, CDR2 SNTAGT. This CDR3 region has 14 residues. Trimming took 3 bases from V and 1 from J, leaving 10 bases between them. The sequence derives from a human donor in a cohort sampled during active COVID-19. The chain carries TRBV6-4 and TRBJ2-7; possibly TRBD2 for D (5 bases). The sequenced material came from peripheral blood. The CDR3 spells CASSERAGSYEQYF. As DNA, the CDR3 is TGTGCCAGCAGTGAGAGGGCAGGTTCCTACGAGCAGTACTTC.